This T cell receptor (beta chain) was identified in a study of PD-L1 blockade in urothelial cancer. Overall study context: At 3 weeks after treatment start (second dose) and again at 6 weeks, blood was analyzed.

The count of this clone is one. Synthetic analogs of TCR templates were spiked into every PCR. Repertoires were generated with immunoSEQ multiplex PCR, while TCRdb's copy carries only in-frame clones and drops some. The profile shows about 130,000 clones, around 85% of them singletons. The length of the CDR3 is 15 residues. The germline CDR1 and CDR2 sequences are SGHTA and FQGNSA. V shed 4 bases and J shed 7 bases, with 20 bases lying between them. Time point: pretreatment peripheral blood. Pretreatment sampling and on-treatment sampling together yielded between 1 and 8 samples for each patient. J is TRBJ2-7 and V is TRBV7-2; weak D call: TRBD1 (6 bases). The origin of this receptor is a man aged 45-65 years with urothelial cancer. Sequenced here: PBMCs, sampled around atezolizumab (anti-PD-L1) treatment. CDR3 sequence: CASSSIPGQRGEQYF. Written as DNA, the CDR3 is TGTGCCAGCAGCTCGATCCCGGGACAAAGAGGGGAGCAGTACTTC.